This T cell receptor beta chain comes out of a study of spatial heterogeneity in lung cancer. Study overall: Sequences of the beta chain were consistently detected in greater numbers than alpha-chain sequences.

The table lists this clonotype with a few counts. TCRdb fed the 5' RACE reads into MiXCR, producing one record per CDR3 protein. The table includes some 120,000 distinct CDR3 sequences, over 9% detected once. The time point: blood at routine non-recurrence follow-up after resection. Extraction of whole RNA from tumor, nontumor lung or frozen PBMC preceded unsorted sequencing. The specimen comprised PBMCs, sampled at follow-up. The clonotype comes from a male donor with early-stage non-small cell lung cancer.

The chain's CDR3 is CASSLVSGFPNEQFF. CDR3 in DNA: TGCGCCAGCAGCTTGGTGTCCGGGTTTCCCAATGAGCAGTTCTTC. The chain carries TRBV5-1 and TRBJ2-1; D ambiguous. The germline V and J ends were trimmed by 0 bases and 6 bases, with 13 bases remaining between them. The CDR3 has 15 amino acids. The germline CDR1 and CDR2 sequences are SGHRS and YFSETQ.